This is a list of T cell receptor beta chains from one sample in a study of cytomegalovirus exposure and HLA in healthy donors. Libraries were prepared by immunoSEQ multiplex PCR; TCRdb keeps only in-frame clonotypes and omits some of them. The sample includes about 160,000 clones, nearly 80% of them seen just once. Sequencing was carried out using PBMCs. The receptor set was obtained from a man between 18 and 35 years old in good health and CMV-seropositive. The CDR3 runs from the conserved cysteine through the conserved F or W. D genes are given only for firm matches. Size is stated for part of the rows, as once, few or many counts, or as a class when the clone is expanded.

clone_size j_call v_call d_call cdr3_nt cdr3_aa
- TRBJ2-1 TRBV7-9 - TGTGCCAGCAGCTTACTAGGGGGCAATGAGCAGTTCTTC CASSLLGGNEQFF
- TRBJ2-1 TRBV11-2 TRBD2 TGTGCCAGCAGCTCAATAGCGGGAACATCCTCCCATGAGCAGTTCTTC CASSSIAGTSSHEQFF
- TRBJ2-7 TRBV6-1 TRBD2 TGTGCCAGCAGTGAAAAAGGTTTCGCTTCTAGCGGGATATTATCCTACGAGCAGTACTTC CASSEKGFASSGILSYEQYF
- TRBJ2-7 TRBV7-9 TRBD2 TGTGCCAGCAGCTTGGGACTAGTCTACGGGCAGTACTTC CASSLGLVYGQYF
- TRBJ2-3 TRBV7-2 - TGTGCCAGCAGCCTCAGCCCAGGGGTTTGGAGCACAGATACGCAGTATTTT CASSLSPGVWSTDTQYF
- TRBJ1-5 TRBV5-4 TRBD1 TGTGCCAGCAGCTCCTGGACAGGAATCAATCAGCCCCAGCATTTT CASSSWTGINQPQHF
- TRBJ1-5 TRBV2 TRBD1 TGTGCCAGCAGTGGGACAGGGGGCTTGATCGGCAATCAGCCCCAGCATTTT CASSGTGGLIGNQPQHF
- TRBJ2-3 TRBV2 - TGTGCCAGCATACAGACCGCGTGGGGGCGGGAGATGACAGATACGCAGTATTTT CASIQTAWGREMTDTQYF
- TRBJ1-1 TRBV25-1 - TGTGCCAGCAGGCGGAGATACACTGAAGCTTTCTTT CASRRRYTEAFF
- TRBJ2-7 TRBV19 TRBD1 TGTGCCAGTAGCCCGGACAGGGGAAGGTCCTACGAGCAGTACTTC CASSPDRGRSYEQYF
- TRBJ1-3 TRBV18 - TGTGCCAGCTCACCCGTCAGAGAGGCTGGTGGAAACACCATATATTTT CASSPVREAGGNTIYF
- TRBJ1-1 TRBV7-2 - TGTGCCAGCAAACAACCGAACACTGAAGCTTTCTTT CASKQPNTEAFF
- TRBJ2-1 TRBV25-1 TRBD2 TGTGCCAGCAGTGAAATTCCCCCCCGTAGCGGGGGGGACCAGGAGCAGTTCTTC CASSEIPPRSGGDQEQFF
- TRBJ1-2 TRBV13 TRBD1 TGTGCCAGCAGCATGGGACAGGGGACCTTCTATGGCTACACCTTC CASSMGQGTFYGYTF
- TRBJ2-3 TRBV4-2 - TGTGCCAGCAGACAGGTTATGATGCTCACAGATACGCAGTATTTT CASRQVMMLTDTQYF
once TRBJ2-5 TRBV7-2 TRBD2 TGTGCCAGCAGCTTCGTAGCGGGGGGGCAAGAGACCCAGTACTTC CASSFVAGGQETQYF
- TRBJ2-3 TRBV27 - - CASSTSGGRTDTQYF
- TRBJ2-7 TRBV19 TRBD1 TGTGCCAGTAGACCCCGGGACAGGGGATTCCGGCAGTACTTC CASRPRDRGFRQYF
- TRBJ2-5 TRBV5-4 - TGTGCCAGCAGCTTAGGCCAGGGGAACTCCAAGACCCAGTACTTC CASSLGQGNSKTQYF
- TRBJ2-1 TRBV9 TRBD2 TGTGCCAGCAGCGTCATCGCGGGAGGTATCCATGAGCAGTTCTTC CASSVIAGGIHEQFF
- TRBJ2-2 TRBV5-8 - TGTGCCAGCAGCATACAGATAACCGGGGAGCTGTTTTTT CASSIQITGELFF
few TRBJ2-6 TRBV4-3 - TGCGCCAGCAGCCAAGAGAGAGGCTCTGGGGCCAACGGCCTGACTTTC CASSQERGSGANGLTF
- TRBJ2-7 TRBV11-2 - TGTGCCAGCAGCTTCCAGGCCTACGAGCAGTACTTC CASSFQAYEQYF
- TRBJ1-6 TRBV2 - TGTGCCGGTCGAAAAGGGGTCCTGCAGGAAACAATTGGACCCCTCCACTTT CAGRKGVLQETIGPLHF
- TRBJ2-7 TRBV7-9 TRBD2 TGTGCCAGCACCAGCGGGGGGAACTCCTACGAGCAGTACTTC CASTSGGNSYEQYF
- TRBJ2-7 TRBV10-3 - TGTGCCATCAGTGGGGGCGGGAACCTAAGATACGAGCAGTACTTC CAISGGGNLRYEQYF
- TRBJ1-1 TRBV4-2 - TGTGCCAGCAGCCAAGCCGGGGAGAACACTGAAGCTTTCTTT CASSQAGENTEAFF
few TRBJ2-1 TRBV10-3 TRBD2 TGTGCCATCAGTGTTTTAGCGGGAACCGACAATGAGCAGTTCTTC CAISVLAGTDNEQFF